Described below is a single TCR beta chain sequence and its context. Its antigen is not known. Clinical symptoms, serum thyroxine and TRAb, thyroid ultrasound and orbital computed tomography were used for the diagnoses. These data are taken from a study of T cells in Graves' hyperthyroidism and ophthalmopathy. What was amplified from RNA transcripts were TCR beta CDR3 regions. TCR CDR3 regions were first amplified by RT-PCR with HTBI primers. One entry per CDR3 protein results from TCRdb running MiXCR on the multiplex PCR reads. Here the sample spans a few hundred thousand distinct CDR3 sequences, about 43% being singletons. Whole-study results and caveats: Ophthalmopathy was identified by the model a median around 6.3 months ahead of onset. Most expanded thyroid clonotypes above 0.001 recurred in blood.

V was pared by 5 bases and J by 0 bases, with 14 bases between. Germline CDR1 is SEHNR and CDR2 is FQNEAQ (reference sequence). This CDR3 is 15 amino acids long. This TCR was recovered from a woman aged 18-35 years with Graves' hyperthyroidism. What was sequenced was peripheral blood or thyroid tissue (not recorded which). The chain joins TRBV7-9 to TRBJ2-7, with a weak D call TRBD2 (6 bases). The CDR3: CASSVPGLLSYEQYF. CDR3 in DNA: TGTGCCAGCAGCGTACCGGGACTTCTCTCCTACGAGCAGTACTTC.